The 14 T cell receptor beta chains reported below all come from one sample, sequenced in a study of molecular identifiers for immune sequencing clone quantification. From the PCR reads, TCRdb called clonotypes with MiXCR, one entry per CDR3 protein. The profile covers approximately 550,000 distinct CDR3 sequences, with around 23% appearing a single time and around 0.78% taken by the ten largest. The specimen sequenced was naive CD8+ T cells from blood, with Jurkat cell RNA spiked in. Subset noted: FACS-sorted CD8+CD4-CCR7+CD45RA+ naive T cells. These receptors were collected from a human donor in good health. Some libraries in this study had Jurkat cell RNA spiked in.

The CDR3 DNA sequence: TGTGCCAGCAGCTTTGGCATCGGGGGGGCAGATACGCAGTATTTT. Amino acids: CASSFGIGGADTQYF. The chain carries TRBV11-2 and TRBJ2-3; TRBD2 aligns across 8 bases. The CDR3 has 15 amino acids. With V trimmed by 3 bases and J by 4 bases, 6 bases remained unmatched. Germline V gene lookup returns CDR1 SGHAT and CDR2 FQNNGV. Supplemented by reference TRBV11-2 and TRBJ2-3, the full variable domain reads EAGVAQSPRYKIIEKRQSVAFWCNPISGHATLYWYQQILGQGPKLLIQFQNNGVVDDSQLPKDRFSAERLKGVDSTLKIQPAKLEDSAVYLCASSFGIGGADTQYFGPGTRLTVL.

This clonotype occurred a few times. The chain recombines TRBV12-3 or TRBV12-4 with TRBJ1-4; D not certain. Trimming stripped 2 bases from V and 8 bases from J, with 9 bases between. CDR3 size: 13 residues. The CDR3 sequence is CASSLLAEEKLFF. The DNA for the CDR3 is TGTGCCAGCAGTTTACTAGCGGAGGAAAAACTGTTTTTT.

The CDR3 reads CASSTTGTSIHEQFF. CDR3 DNA: TGTGCCAGCAGTACAACCGGGACATCGATCCATGAGCAGTTCTTC. This chain links TRBV12-3 or TRBV12-4 with TRBJ2-1; tentative D call: TRBD1 (6 bases). CDR3 length: 15 amino acids. The V end lost 5 bases, the J end lost 8 bases, and 19 bases lay between the germline ends.

This clonotype was found a few times. The chain uses TRBV19 and TRBJ1-5; a weak D match, TRBD1 (5 bases). Germline values: CDR1 LNHDA, CDR2 SQIVND (reference sequence). Trimming stripped 5 bases from V and 7 bases from J, with 18 bases between. CDR3 length: 15 residues. CDR3 in amino acids: CASSPGSRALQPQHF. The CDR3 bases are TGTGCCAGTAGTCCGGGGAGCAGGGCTCTACAGCCCCAGCATTTT.

A remark on this clonotype: It is likely a read error, because the conserved phenylalanine at the end of the CDR3 is missing. The V and J genes are TRBV6-2 or TRBV6-3 and TRBJ2-2, with D tentatively TRBD1 (7 bases). Trimming stripped 6 bases from V and 6 bases from J, with 20 bases between. This CDR3 region has 16 residues. CDR1 and CDR2 from the germline V gene are MNHEY and SVGEGT. CDR3 DNA sequence: TGTGCCAGCAGAGAAATACAGGGGAGGATGCCCGGGGAGCTGTTTTCT. Protein product: CASREIQGRMPGELFS.

V is TRBV12-3 or TRBV12-4 and J is TRBJ1-2; the D is unclear. The CDR3 consists of 10 residues. Trimming took off 3 bases at V and 8 bases at J, with 4 bases between the two ends. CDR3 loop: CASSFRGYTF. The CDR3 DNA reads as TGTGCCAGCAGTTTTCGAGGCTACACCTTC.

Notes on this clonotype: This clone may be a read error of a much larger clone one base away. The rearrangement links TRBV7-9 to TRBJ1-1, with 7 bases aligning to TRBD1. The J segment lost 1 base and the V segment lost 1 base, leaving 6 bases of the junction unmatched. CDR3 length: 16 amino acids. Germline values: CDR1 SEHNR, CDR2 FQNEAQ (reference sequence). The CDR3 loop is CASSLGEGATNTEAFF. CDR3 DNA sequence: TGTGCCAGCAGCTTAGGGGAGGGGGCCACGAACACTGAAGCTTTCTTT.

This clonotype was picked up a small number of times. This chain links TRBV30 with TRBJ1-5; possibly TRBD1 for D (5 bases). The CDR3 is 14 residues long. The V gene lost 1 base and the J gene lost 2 bases, with 9 bases spanning the gap. CDR1 and CDR2 (germline): GTSNPN, SVGIG (reference sequence). The CDR3 sequence is CAWSGGVGNQPQHF. CDR3 nucleotide sequence: TGTGCCTGGAGTGGAGGGGTAGGCAATCAGCCCCAGCATTTT. Full variable domain (remainder filled in from reference TRBV30 and TRBJ1-5): SQTIHQWPATLVQPVGSPLSLECTVEGTSNPNLYWYRQAAGRGLQLLFYSVGIGQISSEVPQNLSASRPQDRQFILSSKKLLLSDSGFYLCAWSGGVGNQPQHFGDGTRLSIL.

This clonotype was observed a handful of times. The chain joins TRBV7-6 to TRBJ2-5; TRBD2 agrees at 7 bases. The junction had 6 bases not matched to a gene; V was cut back by 1 base and J by 1 base. The CDR3 sequence is 16 residues long. Germline loops: CDR1 SGHVS, CDR2 FNYEAQ. The CDR3 nucleotides read TGTGCCAGCAGCTTAGTTGCTAGCGGAGGCCAAGAGACCCAGTACTTC. Protein sequence: CASSLVASGGQETQYF.

This clonotype was seen only a few times. The DNA of the CDR3 is TGTGCCATCAGTGGCCCGGACAGGGGCGGGGGGGAGACCCAGTACTTC. Its translation is CAISGPDRGGGETQYF. The chain carries TRBV10-3 and TRBJ2-5, with a tentative D call TRBD1 (9 bases). The CDR3 covers 16 residues. The germline V and J ends were trimmed by 4 bases and 5 bases, with 20 bases remaining between them. Germline assignment: CDR1 ENHRY and CDR2 SYGVKD.

The chain carries TRBV3-1 and TRBJ1-1; D may be TRBD1 (5 bases). CDR3 length: 17 residues. Trimming took 0 bases from V and 0 from J, leaving 14 bases between them. The germline V gene encodes CDR1 LGHDT and CDR2 YNNKEL (reference sequence). Here the CDR3 DNA reads TGTGCCAGCAGCCAAGATAGGGGAATCGATCTGAACACTGAAGCTTTCTTT. It codes for CASSQDRGIDLNTEAFF.

This clonotype was recorded a few times. The chain uses TRBV30 and TRBJ2-3, with a tentative D call TRBD1 (6 bases). This CDR3 contains 15 residues. In germline, CDR1 is GTSNPN, CDR2 SVGIG (reference sequence). V was clipped by 2 bases and J by 2 bases, with 14 bases between them. The CDR3 DNA reads TGTGCCTGGAGTCTAGATGGGGGCCCCACAGATACGCAGTATTTT. Translated: CAWSLDGGPTDTQYF.

Many counts were recorded for this clonotype. The V gene is TRBV6-5, the J gene TRBJ2-1, with D perhaps TRBD2 (6 bases). The CDR3 totals 15 residues. Germline V gene lookup returns CDR1 MNHEY and CDR2 SVGAGI. Trimming took 4 bases from V and 0 from J, leaving 10 bases between them. CDR3 nucleotide sequence: TGTGCCAGCAGTTTTGCGGGGAGCTCCTACAATGAGCAGTTCTTC. It yields the protein CASSFAGSSYNEQFF.

Regarding this clonotype: A read error may explain this, as a much larger clone is one base away. Without the conserved terminal phenylalanine or tryptophan, this CDR3 likely stems from a read error. V and J are TRBV7-8 and TRBJ2-3; 13 positions agree with TRBD2. Per the germline V gene, CDR1 is SGHVS and CDR2 is FQNEAQ. This CDR3 is 17 amino acids long. Unmatched junction bases numbered 1, after V lost 0 bases and J lost 1 base. The CDR3 sequence: CASSLAGTSGGTDTQYL. The CDR3 bases are TGTGCCAGCAGCTTAGCTGGGACTAGCGGGGGCACAGATACGCAGTATCTT.